The 29 T cell receptor beta chains below come from one sample, sequenced in a study of cytomegalovirus exposure and HLA in healthy donors. TCRdb's table, derived via immunoSEQ multiplex PCR, lists solely in-frame clones and lacks some. The sample has around 160,000 clones; roughly 83% are singletons. The sequenced sample consisted of PBMCs. The receptors originated from a young man in good health and CMV-seropositive.

The genes are TRBV28 and TRBJ1-2; TRBD1 matches 8 bases. Trimming removed 6 bases from V and 1 base from J; junction bases left unmatched: 4. Per germline, CDR1 MDHEN and CDR2 SYDVKM. This CDR3 is 14 amino acids long. The CDR3 here is CASRYRGDNYGYTF. For the CDR3, the DNA is TGTGCCAGCAGATACAGGGGGGATAACTATGGCTACACCTTC.

This chain connects TRBV9 to TRBJ2-2; TRBD2 matches 12 bases. The germline CDR1 and CDR2 sequences are SGDLS and YYNGEE. The CDR3 has 16 amino acids. Trimming removed 3 bases from V and 6 bases from J; junction bases left unmatched: 6. CDR3 coding DNA: TGTGCCAGCAGCGCCGGAGGACTAGCGGGACCCGGGGAGCTGTTTTTT. Encoded protein: CASSAGGLAGPGELFF.

The chain is built from TRBV5-4 and TRBJ2-7, with 9 nucleotides matching TRBD1. V lost 3 bases, J lost 6 bases, and 4 bases stayed unmatched. Germline-derived CDR1 and CDR2 are SGHNT and YYREEE (reference sequence). The CDR3 is made up of 13 amino acids. The CDR3 protein is CASSSTGGSEQYF. CDR3 DNA: TGTGCCAGCAGCTCAACAGGGGGCTCCGAGCAGTACTTC. The variable domain in full, completed from reference TRBV5-4 and TRBJ2-7, reads ETGVTQSPTHLIKTRGQQVTLRCSSQSGHNTVSWYQQALGQGPQFIFQYYREEENGRGNFPPRFSGLQFPNYSSELNVNALELDDSALYLCASSSTGGSEQYFGPGTRLTVT.

The chain has TRBV27 and TRBJ2-3, with TRBD1 as a possible D gene (6 bases). This CDR3 comprises 14 residues. The ends were cut back, 8 bases at V and 0 bases at J, with 12 bases in the middle. The germline CDR1 and CDR2 sequences are MNHEY and SMNVEV (reference sequence). CDR3: CASRTAPSTDTQYF. The CDR3, as DNA: TGTGCCAGCCGGACAGCACCTAGCACAGATACGCAGTATTTT.

The chain recombines TRBV13 with TRBJ2-7; D might be TRBD1 (5 bases). Trimming left V 1 base short and J 0 bases short, with 7 bases between. CDR1 and CDR2 (germline): PRHDT, FYEKMQ (reference sequence). There are 14 residues in the CDR3. The CDR3 is CASSLDRSSYEQYF. The CDR3 nucleotides read TGTGCCAGCAGCTTAGACAGGAGCTCCTACGAGCAGTACTTC.

This chain uses TRBV10-3 with TRBJ1-4; TRBD1 might be the D (6 bases). The CDR3 is 14 residues long. V was trimmed by 10 bases and J by 0 bases, leaving 12 bases between them. Per the germline V gene, CDR1 is ENHRY and CDR2 is SYGVKD. In DNA form, the CDR3 reads TGTGCCACCACAGGGAATCCAACTAATGAAAAACTGTTTTTT. It codes for CATTGNPTNEKLFF.

This clone was detected once. This sequence joins TRBV6-5 and TRBJ2-3; possible D gene TRBD2, 5 bases. CDR3 length: 14 residues. The germline CDR1 and CDR2 sequences are MNHEY and SVGAGI. With 6 bases removed from V and 6 bases from J, the gap between germline ends came to 16 bases. The CDR3 DNA reads as TGTGCCAGCAGGAGGGCGAGCGGAGTGGATACGCAGTATTTT. It is translated as CASRRASGVDTQYF.

The chain joins TRBV7-9 to TRBJ2-5; 8 bases are shared with TRBD1. Unmatched junction bases numbered 9, after V lost 5 bases and J lost 1 base. Germline V lookup: CDR1 SEHNR, CDR2 FQNEAQ (reference sequence). The CDR3 extends over 16 amino acids. The CDR3 sequence is CASSRRGQAPQETQYF. The CDR3 DNA reads as TGTGCCAGCAGCCGTCGGGGACAGGCCCCCCAAGAGACCCAGTACTTC.

This clone was recorded a few times. The chain combines TRBV7-9 with TRBJ1-3; 7 nucleotides agree with TRBD1. The V segment lost 5 bases and the J segment 0 bases; nucleotides outside the gene matches: 7. Germline assignment: CDR1 SEHNR and CDR2 FQNEAQ (reference sequence). The CDR3 runs to 16 residues. CDR3 nucleotides: TGTGCCAGCAGCCTTTCGACAGGGAGCTCTGGAAACACCATATATTTT. Residues: CASSLSTGSSGNTIYF.

The gene calls are TRBV9 and TRBJ2-3; perhaps TRBD2 as D (6 bases). V was clipped by 4 bases and J by 2 bases, with 14 bases between them. This CDR3 spans 15 amino acids. Germline lookup yields CDR1 SGDLS and CDR2 YYNGEE. In nucleotides, the CDR3 is TGTGCCAGCAGCCCCTGGGACTTGAACACAGATACGCAGTATTTT. It codes for CASSPWDLNTDTQYF.

This chain links TRBV7-8 with TRBJ2-7, with TRBD2 as a possible D gene (6 bases). This CDR3 has 10 residues. Germline loops: CDR1 SGHVS, CDR2 FQNEAQ. V gave up 8 bases and J gave up 6 bases, with 8 bases separating them. The CDR3 nucleotides are TGTGCCAGCGCGGGGCTCGAGCAGTACTTC. Its protein is CASAGLEQYF. The variable domain in full, with the rest retrieved from reference TRBV7-8 and TRBJ2-7, is GAGVSQSPRYKVAKRGQDVALRCDPISGHVSLFWYQQALGQGPEFLTYFQNEAQLDKSGLPSDRFFAERPEGSVSTLKIQRTQQEDSAVYLCASAGLEQYFGPGTRLTVT.

The V gene is TRBV7-9, the J gene TRBJ1-1; possibly TRBD1 for D (6 bases). Germline V gene lookup returns CDR1 SEHNR and CDR2 FQNEAQ (reference sequence). The CDR3 covers 13 residues. Trimming removed 10 bases from V and 1 base from J, with 13 bases in between. The DNA for the CDR3 is TGTGCCACCCCGGCGACAGGGAACACTGAAGCTTTCTTT. Protein: CATPATGNTEAFF.

The chain has TRBV28 and TRBJ1-5; the match to TRBD1 covers 7 bases. The J segment lost 1 base and the V segment lost 7 bases, leaving 13 bases of the junction unmatched. The CDR3 loop spans 17 amino acids. CDR1 is MDHEN and CDR2 is SYDVKM in the germline V gene. For the CDR3, the DNA is TGTGCCAGCACCCCGTTCGGATACAGGGGAAGCAATCAGCCCCAGCATTTT. It codes for CASTPFGYRGSNQPQHF.

The chain has TRBV5-8 and TRBJ2-7, with D maybe TRBD1 (5 bases). Trimming took off 2 bases at V and 1 base at J, with 10 bases between the two ends. The germline CDR1 and CDR2 sequences are SGHTS and YDEGEE. The CDR3 sequence is 14 residues long. In nucleotides, the CDR3 is TGTGCCAGCAGCTTTCCGACAGTTTCCTACGAGCAGTACTTC. As protein: CASSFPTVSYEQYF.

V gene TRBV11-2 combines with J gene TRBJ1-4; 10 nucleotides line up with TRBD1. J was trimmed by 8 bases and V by 5 bases; bases with no gene match: 8. The CDR3 runs 15 residues. Germline assignment: CDR1 SGHAT and CDR2 FQNNGV. CDR3 sequence reads: CASSDLGQGYEKLFF. CDR3 in DNA: TGTGCCAGCAGCGACTTGGGACAGGGGTACGAAAAACTGTTTTTT.

The V gene is TRBV5-1, the J gene TRBJ1-3; D remains unclear. There are 11 residues in the CDR3. Germline lookup yields CDR1 SGHRS and CDR2 YFSETQ. Between the trimmed V and J ends, which lost 2 bases and 9 bases, there was a span of 6 bases. CDR3 coding DNA: TGCGCCAGCAGCTTAAACGGCACCATATATTTT. Translated: CASSLNGTIYF.

This rearrangement joins TRBV5-6 to TRBJ1-1; D ambiguous. Germline CDR1 reads SGHDT; CDR2 reads YYEEEE. Between the trimmed V and J ends, which lost 0 bases and 1 base, there was a span of 4 bases. CDR3 length: 13 amino acids. CDR3 sequence (DNA): TGTGCCAGCAGCTTGGGGGCGAACACTGAAGCTTTCTTT. The encoded protein is CASSLGANTEAFF.

This chain links TRBV9 with TRBJ2-1, with 9 bases matching TRBD1. The CDR3 is 15 amino acids. J lost 7 bases, V lost 3 bases, and 8 bases had no gene match. CDR1 is SGDLS, CDR2 YYNGEE, per germline. Here the CDR3 reads CASSAHEGTGNEQFF. The CDR3 coding sequence is TGTGCCAGCAGCGCTCATGAGGGGACAGGGAATGAGCAGTTCTTC.

V usage is TRBV7-2 and J usage is TRBJ2-1; TRBD2 is a possible D gene (5 bases). The germline V and J ends were trimmed by 6 bases and 2 bases, with 14 bases remaining between them. From germline, CDR1 is SGHTA and CDR2 FQGNSA. The CDR3 has 15 amino acids. DNA of the CDR3: TGTGCCAGCAGGCAGGAGGCTCAGACCTACAATGAGCAGTTCTTC. Translated: CASRQEAQTYNEQFF.

The chain couples TRBV4-2 to TRBJ2-1, with D perhaps TRBD2 (5 bases). V gave up 1 base and J gave up 5 bases, with 9 bases separating them. Per the germline V gene, CDR1 is LGHNA and CDR2 is YNFKEQ. This CDR3 is built from 14 residues. The chain's CDR3 is CASSQGPGNNEQFF. CDR3 sequence (DNA): TGTGCCAGCAGCCAAGGGCCGGGGAACAATGAGCAGTTCTTC.

The J gene is TRBJ2-5, the V gene TRBV7-2; D not certain. The CDR3 sequence is 13 residues long. Between the trimmed V and J ends, which lost 1 base and 4 bases, there was a span of 7 bases. CDR1 is SGHTA and CDR2 is FQGNSA in the germline V gene. This CDR3 is CASSLGSRETQYF. Here the CDR3 DNA reads TGTGCCAGCAGCTTAGGTAGCAGAGAGACCCAGTACTTC.

This chain links TRBV5-1 with TRBJ2-3; TRBD1 might be the D (6 bases). The CDR3 totals 16 residues. Looked up from germline, CDR1 is SGHRS and CDR2 is YFSETQ. Trimming pared 4 bases from V and 5 bases from J, leaving 20 bases between. The CDR3, as DNA: TGCGCCAGCAGCCTGAGGGGACAACAGGGAAAAGATACGCAGTATTTT. It encodes CASSLRGQQGKDTQYF.

The chain combines TRBV4-3 with TRBJ1-3, with TRBD1 matching 8 bases. This CDR3 contains 17 residues. V shed 1 base and J 8 bases; nucleotides not matched to a gene: 13. The germline V gene has CDR1 LGHNA and CDR2 YSLEER. CDR3 residues: CASSQAPLGRGLHTIYF. The CDR3 DNA follows: TGCGCCAGCAGCCAAGCTCCCCTCGGCAGGGGGCTACACACCATATATTTT.

The chain couples TRBV27 to TRBJ2-7; TRBD2 matches at 8 bases. The germline gives CDR1 MNHEY, CDR2 SMNVEV (reference sequence). The CDR3 sequence is 17 residues long. J was trimmed by 0 bases and V by 4 bases; bases with no gene match: 11. The CDR3 is CASSSTSAGPSSYEQYF. Written as DNA, the CDR3 is TGTGCCAGCAGTTCGACTAGCGCCGGCCCTAGCTCCTACGAGCAGTACTTC.

The rearrangement uses TRBV27 and TRBJ1-2, with 7 positions matching TRBD1. From germline, CDR1 is MNHEY and CDR2 SMNVEV (reference sequence). J was trimmed by 7 bases and V by 5 bases; bases with no gene match: 10. There are 14 residues in the CDR3. Written as DNA, the CDR3 is TGTGCCAGCAGTCATTCGACAGGGCCAGGTGGCTACACCTTC. Translating it yields CASSHSTGPGGYTF.

The chain has TRBV20-1 and TRBJ1-1; TRBD1 matches at 7 bases. Germline CDR1 and CDR2: DFQATT and SNEGSKA (reference sequence). The CDR3 spans 11 residues. CDR3 protein: CSDDRAVGAFF. DNA of the CDR3: TGCAGCGACGACAGGGCTGTCGGAGCTTTCTTT.

The chain employs TRBV11-3 and TRBJ2-1, with D hard to call. Trimming left V 1 base short and J 3 bases short, with 10 bases between. Per germline, CDR1 SGHNT and CDR2 YENEEA. The CDR3 length is 15 residues. DNA of the CDR3: TGTGCCAGCAGCTTAGGAGGCCCGGGCTACAATGAGCAGTTCTTC. Encoded protein: CASSLGGPGYNEQFF.

The chain uses TRBV7-2 and TRBJ2-7; no clear D gene. V was cut by 5 bases and J by 2 bases, with 13 bases left in between. The CDR3 runs to 14 residues. Per the germline V gene, CDR1 is SGHTA and CDR2 is FQGNSA. CDR3 DNA: TGTGCCAGCAGCCAAGCGACTGGTCCCTACGAGCAGTACTTC. It translates to CASSQATGPYEQYF.

The J gene is TRBJ1-1, the V gene TRBV30; unclear D gene. Trimming removed 2 bases at V and 3 bases at J, with 16 bases between. Germline V gives CDR1 GTSNPN, CDR2 SVGIG (reference sequence). This CDR3 comprises 15 residues. The CDR3 DNA reads TGTGCCTGGAGTAAATTAACCGAGGTGGACACTGAAGCTTTCTTT. Translation: CAWSKLTEVDTEAFF.